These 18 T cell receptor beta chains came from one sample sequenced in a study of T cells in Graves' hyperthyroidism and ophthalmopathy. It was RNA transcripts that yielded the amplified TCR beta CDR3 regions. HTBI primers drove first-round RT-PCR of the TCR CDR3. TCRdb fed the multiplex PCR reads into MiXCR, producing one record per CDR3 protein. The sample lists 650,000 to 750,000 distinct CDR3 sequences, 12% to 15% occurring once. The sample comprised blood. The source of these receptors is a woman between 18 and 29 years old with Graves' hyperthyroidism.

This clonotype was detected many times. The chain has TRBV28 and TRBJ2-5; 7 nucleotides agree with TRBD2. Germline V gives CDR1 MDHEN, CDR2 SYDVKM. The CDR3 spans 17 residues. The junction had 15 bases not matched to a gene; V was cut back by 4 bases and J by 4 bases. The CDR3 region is CASSSPLGGGMGETQYF. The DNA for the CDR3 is TGTGCCAGCAGTTCTCCCCTCGGGGGAGGGATGGGAGAGACCCAGTACTTC.

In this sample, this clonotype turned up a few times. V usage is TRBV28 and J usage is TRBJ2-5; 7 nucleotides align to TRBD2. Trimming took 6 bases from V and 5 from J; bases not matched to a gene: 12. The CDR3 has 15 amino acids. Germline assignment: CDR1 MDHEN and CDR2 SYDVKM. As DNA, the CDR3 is TGTGCCAGCAGGTGGGGATGGCAGGGAGGGGAGACCCAGTACTTC. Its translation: CASRWGWQGGETQYF.

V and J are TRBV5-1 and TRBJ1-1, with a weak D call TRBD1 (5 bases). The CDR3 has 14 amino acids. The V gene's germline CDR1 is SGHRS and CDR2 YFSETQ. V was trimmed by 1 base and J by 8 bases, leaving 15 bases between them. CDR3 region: CASSLWDPLYEAFF. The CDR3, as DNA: TGCGCCAGCAGCTTGTGGGACCCTCTCTACGAAGCTTTCTTT.

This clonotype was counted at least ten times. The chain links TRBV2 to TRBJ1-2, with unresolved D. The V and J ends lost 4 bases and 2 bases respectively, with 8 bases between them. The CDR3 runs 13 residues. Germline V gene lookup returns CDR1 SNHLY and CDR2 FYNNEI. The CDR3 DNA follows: TGTGCCAGCAGTGTAAGGCCGAACTATGGCTACACCTTC. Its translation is CASSVRPNYGYTF.

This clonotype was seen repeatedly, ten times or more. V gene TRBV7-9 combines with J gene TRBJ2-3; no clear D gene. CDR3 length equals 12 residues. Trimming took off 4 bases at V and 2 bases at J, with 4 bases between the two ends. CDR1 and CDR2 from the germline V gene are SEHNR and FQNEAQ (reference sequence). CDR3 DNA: TGTGCCAGCAGCTCGGCCACAGATACGCAGTATTTT. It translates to CASSSATDTQYF.

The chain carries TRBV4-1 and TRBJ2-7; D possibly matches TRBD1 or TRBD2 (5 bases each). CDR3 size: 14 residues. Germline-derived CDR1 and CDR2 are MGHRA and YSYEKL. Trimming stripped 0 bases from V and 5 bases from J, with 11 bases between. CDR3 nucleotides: TGCGCCAGCAGCCAAGATAGGGGAGCGGACGAGCAGTACTTC. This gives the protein CASSQDRGADEQYF.

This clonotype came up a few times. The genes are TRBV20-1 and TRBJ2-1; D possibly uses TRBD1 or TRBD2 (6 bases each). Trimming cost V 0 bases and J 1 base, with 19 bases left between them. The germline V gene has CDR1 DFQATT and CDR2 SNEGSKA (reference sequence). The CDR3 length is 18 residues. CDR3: CSARDPWGAGRSYNEQFF. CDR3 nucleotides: TGCAGTGCTAGAGATCCATGGGGGGCAGGGCGATCCTACAATGAGCAGTTCTTC.

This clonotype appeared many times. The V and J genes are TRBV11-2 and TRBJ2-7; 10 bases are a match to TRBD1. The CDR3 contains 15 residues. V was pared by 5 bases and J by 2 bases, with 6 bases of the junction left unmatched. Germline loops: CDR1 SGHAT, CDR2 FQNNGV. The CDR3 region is CASSPRTGGPYEQYF. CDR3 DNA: TGTGCCAGCAGCCCCCGGACAGGGGGGCCCTACGAGCAGTACTTC.

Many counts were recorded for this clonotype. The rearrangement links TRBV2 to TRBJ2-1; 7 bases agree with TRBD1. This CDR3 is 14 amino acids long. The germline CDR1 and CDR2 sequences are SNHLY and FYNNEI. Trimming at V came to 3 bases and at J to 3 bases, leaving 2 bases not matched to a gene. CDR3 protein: CASSEYRGYNEQFF. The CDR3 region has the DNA TGTGCCAGCAGTGAGTACAGGGGCTACAATGAGCAGTTCTTC.

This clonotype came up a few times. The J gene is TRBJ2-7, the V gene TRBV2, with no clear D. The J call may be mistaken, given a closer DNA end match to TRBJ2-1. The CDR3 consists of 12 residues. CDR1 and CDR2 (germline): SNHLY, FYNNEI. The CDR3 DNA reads TGTGCCAGCAGCGCCGACTCCTACGAGCAGTTCTTC. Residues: CASSADSYEQFF.

The CDR3 loop reads CASSLVVLGGYTF. The CDR3 nucleotides read TGTGCCAGCAGCTTAGTGGTGTTGGGTGGCTACACCTTC. The chain uses TRBV11-2 and TRBJ1-2; D is uncertain. The CDR3 is 13 amino acids. Trimming removed 1 base at V and 7 bases at J, with 10 bases between. In germline, CDR1 is SGHAT, CDR2 FQNNGV.

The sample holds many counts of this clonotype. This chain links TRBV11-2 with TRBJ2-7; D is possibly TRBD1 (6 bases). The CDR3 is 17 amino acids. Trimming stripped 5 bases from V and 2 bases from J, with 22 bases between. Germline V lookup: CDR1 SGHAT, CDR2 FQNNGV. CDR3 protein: CASSKLMVAGDPYEQYF. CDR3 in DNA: TGTGCCAGCAGCAAACTAATGGTGGCAGGGGATCCCTACGAGCAGTACTTC. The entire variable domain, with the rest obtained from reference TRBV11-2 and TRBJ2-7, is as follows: EAGVAQSPRYKIIEKRQSVAFWCNPISGHATLYWYQQILGQGPKLLIQFQNNGVVDDSQLPKDRFSAERLKGVDSTLKIQPAKLEDSAVYLCASSKLMVAGDPYEQYFGPGTRLTVT.

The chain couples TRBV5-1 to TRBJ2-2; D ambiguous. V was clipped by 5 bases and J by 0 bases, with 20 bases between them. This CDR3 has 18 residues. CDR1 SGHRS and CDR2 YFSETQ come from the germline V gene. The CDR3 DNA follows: TGCGCCAGCAGTTATGCATTCGGTTTCCTCGCGAACACCGGGGAGCTGTTTTTT. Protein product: CASSYAFGFLANTGELFF.

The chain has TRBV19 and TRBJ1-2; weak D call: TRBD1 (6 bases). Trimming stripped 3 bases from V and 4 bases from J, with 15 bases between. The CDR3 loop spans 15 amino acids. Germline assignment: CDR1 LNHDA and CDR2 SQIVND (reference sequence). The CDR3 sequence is CASSMTGARTYGYTF. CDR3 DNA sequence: TGTGCCAGTAGTATGACGGGGGCGCGGACCTATGGCTACACCTTC. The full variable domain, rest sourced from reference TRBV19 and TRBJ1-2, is DGGITQSPKYLFRKEGQNVTLSCEQNLNHDAMYWYRQDPGQGLRLIYYSQIVNDFQKGDIAEGYSVSREKKESFPLTVTSAQKNPTAFYLCASSMTGARTYGYTFGSGTRLTVV.

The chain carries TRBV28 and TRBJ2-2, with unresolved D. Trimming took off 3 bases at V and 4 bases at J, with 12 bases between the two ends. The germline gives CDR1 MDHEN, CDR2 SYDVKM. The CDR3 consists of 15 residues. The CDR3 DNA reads TGTGCCAGCAGTTTCCACCAGTCTCTCACCGGGGAGCTGTTTTTT. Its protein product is CASSFHQSLTGELFF. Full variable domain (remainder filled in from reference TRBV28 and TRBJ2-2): DVKVTQSSRYLVKRTGEKVFLECVQDMDHENMFWYRQDPGLGLRLIYFSYDVKMKEKGDIPEGYSVSREKKERFSLILESASTNQTSMYLCASSFHQSLTGELFFGEGSRLTVL.

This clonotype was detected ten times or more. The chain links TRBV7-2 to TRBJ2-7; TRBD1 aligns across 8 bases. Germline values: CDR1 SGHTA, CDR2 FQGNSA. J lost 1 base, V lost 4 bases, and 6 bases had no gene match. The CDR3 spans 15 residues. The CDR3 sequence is CASSSTGGLSYEQYF. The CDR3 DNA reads TGTGCCAGCAGCTCCACAGGGGGTCTGTCCTACGAGCAGTACTTC.

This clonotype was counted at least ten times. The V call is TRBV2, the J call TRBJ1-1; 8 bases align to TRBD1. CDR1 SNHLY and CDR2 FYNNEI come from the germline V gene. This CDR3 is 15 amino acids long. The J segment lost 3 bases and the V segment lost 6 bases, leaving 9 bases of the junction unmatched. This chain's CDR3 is CASSETGTGYTEAFF. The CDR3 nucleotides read TGTGCCAGCAGCGAAACCGGGACAGGCTACACTGAAGCTTTCTTT.

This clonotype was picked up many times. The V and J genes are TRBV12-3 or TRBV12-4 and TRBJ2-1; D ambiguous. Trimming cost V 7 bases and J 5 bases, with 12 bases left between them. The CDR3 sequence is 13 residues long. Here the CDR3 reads CASTPPRHNEQFF. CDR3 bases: TGTGCCAGCACCCCCCCTAGGCACAATGAGCAGTTCTTC.